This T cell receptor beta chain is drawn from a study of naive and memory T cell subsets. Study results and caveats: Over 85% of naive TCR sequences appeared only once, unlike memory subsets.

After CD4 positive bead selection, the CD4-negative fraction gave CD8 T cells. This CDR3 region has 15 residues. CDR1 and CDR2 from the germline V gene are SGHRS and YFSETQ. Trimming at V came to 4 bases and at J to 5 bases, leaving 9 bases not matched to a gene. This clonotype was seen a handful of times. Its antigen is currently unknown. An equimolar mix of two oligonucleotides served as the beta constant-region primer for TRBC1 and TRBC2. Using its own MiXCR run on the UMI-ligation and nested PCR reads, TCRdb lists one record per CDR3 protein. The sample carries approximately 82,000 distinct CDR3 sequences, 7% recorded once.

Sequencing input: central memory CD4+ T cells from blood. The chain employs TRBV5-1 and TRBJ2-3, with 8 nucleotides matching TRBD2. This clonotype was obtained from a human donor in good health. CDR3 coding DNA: TGCGCCAGCAGCCTGGGACCTCTAGCGGGAGATACGCAGTATTTT. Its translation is CASSLGPLAGDTQYF.